The 2 T cell receptor beta chains given below trace back to one sample, sequenced in a study of blood T cells in healthy people across ages. The authors ran a second PCR of roughly 6 to 12 cycles using a sample-barcoded 5' primer and a J-beta primer mix. One entry per CDR3 protein, called by TCRdb with MiXCR from the 5' RACE reads. The top ten clones hold 15% to 20% of a sample with approximately 800,000 distinct CDR3 sequences, about 47% of them seen once. The sample taken for sequencing was blood. These receptors were taken from a man older than 75 in good health.

This clonotype has only one observation. The gene calls are TRBV29-1 and TRBJ2-5; no reliable D call. The CDR3 totals 10 residues. Germline lookup yields CDR1 SQVTM and CDR2 ANQGSEA. The V gene lost 4 bases and the J gene lost 5 bases, with 5 bases spanning the gap. The CDR3 is CSVGMETQYF. The CDR3 DNA is TGCAGCGTTGGGATGGAGACCCAGTACTTC.

The genes are TRBV14 and TRBJ2-7; no firm D call. The V and J ends lost 1 base and 5 bases respectively, with 9 bases between them. Per the germline V gene, CDR1 is SGHDN and CDR2 is FVKESK. CDR3 length equals 13 residues. CDR3 nucleotides: TGTGCCAGCAGCCAAGGATTCGGCAACGAGCAGTACTTC. This codes for CASSQGFGNEQYF.